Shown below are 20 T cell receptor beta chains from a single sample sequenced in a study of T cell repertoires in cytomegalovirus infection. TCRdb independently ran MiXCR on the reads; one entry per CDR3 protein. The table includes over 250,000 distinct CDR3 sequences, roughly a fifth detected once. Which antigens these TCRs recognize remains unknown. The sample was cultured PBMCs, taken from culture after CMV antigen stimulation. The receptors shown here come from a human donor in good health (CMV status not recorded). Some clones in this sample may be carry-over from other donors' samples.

CDR3 bases: TGTGCCTGGAGCGGGTGGGGGTCAAATCAGCCCCAGCATTTT. Its protein is CAWSGWGSNQPQHF. The chain has TRBV30 and TRBJ1-5; D is perhaps TRBD1 (5 bases). The germline V gene has CDR1 GTSNPN and CDR2 SVGIG (reference sequence). The CDR3 runs 14 residues. V dropped 3 bases and J dropped 4 bases, with 13 bases sitting between them.

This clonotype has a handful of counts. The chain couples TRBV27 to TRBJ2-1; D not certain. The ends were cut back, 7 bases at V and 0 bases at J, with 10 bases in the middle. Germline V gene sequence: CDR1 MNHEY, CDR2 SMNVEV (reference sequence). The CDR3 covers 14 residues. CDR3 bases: TGTGCCAGCAAGTCCCTCGACTCCTACAATGAGCAGTTCTTC. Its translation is CASKSLDSYNEQFF.

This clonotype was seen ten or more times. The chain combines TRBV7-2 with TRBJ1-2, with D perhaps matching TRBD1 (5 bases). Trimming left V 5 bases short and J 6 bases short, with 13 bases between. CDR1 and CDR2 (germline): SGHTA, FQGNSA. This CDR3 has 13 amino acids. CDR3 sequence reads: CASSHGGGDGYTF. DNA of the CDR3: TGTGCCAGCAGCCACGGCGGGGGAGATGGCTACACCTTC.

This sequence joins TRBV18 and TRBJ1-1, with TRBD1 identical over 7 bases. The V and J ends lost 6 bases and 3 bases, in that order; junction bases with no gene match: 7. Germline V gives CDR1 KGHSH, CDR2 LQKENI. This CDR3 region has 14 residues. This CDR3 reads CASSRDQGDTEAFF. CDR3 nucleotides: TGTGCCAGCTCCCGGGACCAGGGGGACACTGAAGCTTTCTTT.

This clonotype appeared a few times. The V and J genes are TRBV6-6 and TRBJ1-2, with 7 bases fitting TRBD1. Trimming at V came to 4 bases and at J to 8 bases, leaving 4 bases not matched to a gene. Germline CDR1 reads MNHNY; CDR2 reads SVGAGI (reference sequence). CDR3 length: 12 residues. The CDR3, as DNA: TGTGCCAGCAGTTTTGGGACAGACGGCTACACCTTC. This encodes CASSFGTDGYTF.

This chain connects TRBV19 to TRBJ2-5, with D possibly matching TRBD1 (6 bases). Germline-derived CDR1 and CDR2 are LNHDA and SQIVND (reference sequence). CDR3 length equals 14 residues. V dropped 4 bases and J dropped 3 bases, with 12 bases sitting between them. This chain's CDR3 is CASSTGVTEETQYF. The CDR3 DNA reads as TGTGCCAGTAGTACAGGGGTCACGGAAGAGACCCAGTACTTC.

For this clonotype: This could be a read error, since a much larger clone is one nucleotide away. CDR3 DNA sequence: TGTGCCAACAGCCCCGGGACTACCGAAGAGACCCAGTACTTC. It is translated as CANSPGTTEETQYF. The chain joins TRBV5-8 to TRBJ2-5; 7 nucleotides align to TRBD2. Germline CDR1 reads SGHTS; CDR2 reads YDEGEE. The length of the CDR3 is 14 residues.

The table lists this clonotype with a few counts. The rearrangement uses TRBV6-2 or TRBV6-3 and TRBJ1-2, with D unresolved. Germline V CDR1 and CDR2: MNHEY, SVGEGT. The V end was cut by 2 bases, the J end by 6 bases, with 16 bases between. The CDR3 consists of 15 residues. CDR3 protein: CASSYLEGARDGYTF. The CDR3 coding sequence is TGTGCCAGCAGTTACCTCGAGGGCGCAAGGGATGGCTACACCTTC.

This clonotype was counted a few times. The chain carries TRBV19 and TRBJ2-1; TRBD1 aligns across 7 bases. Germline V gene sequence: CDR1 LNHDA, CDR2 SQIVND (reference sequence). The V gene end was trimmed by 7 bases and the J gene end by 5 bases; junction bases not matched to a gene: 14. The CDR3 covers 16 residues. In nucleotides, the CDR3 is TGTGCCAGTACCACCCTAATCCGGGACAGAAACAATGAGCAGTTCTTC. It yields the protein CASTTLIRDRNNEQFF.

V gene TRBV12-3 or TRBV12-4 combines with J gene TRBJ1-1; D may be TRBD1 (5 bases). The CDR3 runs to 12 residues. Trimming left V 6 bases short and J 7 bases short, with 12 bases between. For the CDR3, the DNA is TGTGCCAGCAGGACAGAGGACCTTGAAGCTTTCTTT. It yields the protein CASRTEDLEAFF.

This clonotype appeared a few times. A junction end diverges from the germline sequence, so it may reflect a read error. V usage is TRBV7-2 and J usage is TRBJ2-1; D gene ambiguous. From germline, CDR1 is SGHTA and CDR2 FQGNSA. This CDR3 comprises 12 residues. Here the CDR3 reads CASSLLRQSKVF. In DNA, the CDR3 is TGTGCCAGCAGCTTACTGAGGCAGTCGAAGGTCTTC.

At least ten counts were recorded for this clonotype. The CDR3, as DNA: TGTGCCAGCAGTTTACAGGGCCCCTGGGGGACCCAGTACTTC. It specifies CASSLQGPWGTQYF. The chain recombines TRBV12-3 or TRBV12-4 with TRBJ2-5; TRBD1 is a possible D gene (5 bases). The CDR3 length is 14 residues. The V and J ends lost 2 bases and 7 bases respectively, with 14 bases between them.

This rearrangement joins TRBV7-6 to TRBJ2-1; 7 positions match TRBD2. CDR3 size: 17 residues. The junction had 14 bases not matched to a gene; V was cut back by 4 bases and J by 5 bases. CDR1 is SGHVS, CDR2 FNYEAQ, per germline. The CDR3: CASSSTFSGPGNNEQFF. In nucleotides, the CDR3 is TGTGCCAGCAGCTCCACCTTTAGCGGGCCTGGCAACAATGAGCAGTTCTTC.

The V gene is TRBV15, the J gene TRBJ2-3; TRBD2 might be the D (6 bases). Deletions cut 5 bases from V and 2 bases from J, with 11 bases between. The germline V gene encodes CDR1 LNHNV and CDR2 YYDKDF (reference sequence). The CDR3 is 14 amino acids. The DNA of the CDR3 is TGTGCCACCAGCGGGGGGTCTTTCACAGATACGCAGTATTTT. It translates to CATSGGSFTDTQYF.

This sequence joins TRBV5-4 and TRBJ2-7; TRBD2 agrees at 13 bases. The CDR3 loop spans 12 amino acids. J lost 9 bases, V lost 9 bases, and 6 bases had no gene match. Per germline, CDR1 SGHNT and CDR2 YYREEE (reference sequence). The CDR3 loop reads CATGTSGIGQYF. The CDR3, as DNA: TGTGCCACCGGGACTAGCGGGATTGGGCAGTACTTC. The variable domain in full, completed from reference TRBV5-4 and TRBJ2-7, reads ETGVTQSPTHLIKTRGQQVTLRCSSQSGHNTVSWYQQALGQGPQFIFQYYREEENGRGNFPPRFSGLQFPNYSSELNVNALELDDSALYLCATGTSGIGQYFGPGTRLTVT.

Here the CDR3 reads CASSSGLVGTDTQYF. CDR3 nucleotides: TGTGCCAGCAGCTCGGGACTAGTGGGCACAGATACGCAGTATTTT. The gene calls are TRBV7-2 and TRBJ2-3, with 8 bases identical to TRBD2. This CDR3 contains 15 residues. CDR1 and CDR2 from the germline V gene are SGHTA and FQGNSA. Losses at the gene ends were 4 bases for V and 1 base for J; bases not matched to a gene: 4. Supplemented by reference TRBV7-2 and TRBJ2-3, the full variable domain reads GAGVSQSPSNKVTEKGKDVELRCDPISGHTALYWYRQSLGQGLEFLIYFQGNSAPDKSGLPSDRFSAERTGGSVSTLTIQRTQQEDSAVYLCASSSGLVGTDTQYFGPGTRLTVL.

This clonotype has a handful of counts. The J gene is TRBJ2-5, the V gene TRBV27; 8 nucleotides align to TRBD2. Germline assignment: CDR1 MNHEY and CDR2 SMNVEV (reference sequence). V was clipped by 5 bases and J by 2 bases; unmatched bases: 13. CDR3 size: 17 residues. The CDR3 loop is CASSAKRGRIRQETQYF. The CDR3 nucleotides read TGTGCCAGCAGTGCCAAGCGGGGGAGGATCAGACAAGAGACCCAGTACTTC.

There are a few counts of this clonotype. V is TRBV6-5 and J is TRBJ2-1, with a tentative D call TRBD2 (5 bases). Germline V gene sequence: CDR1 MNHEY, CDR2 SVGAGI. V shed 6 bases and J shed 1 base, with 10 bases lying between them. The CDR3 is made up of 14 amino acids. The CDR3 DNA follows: TGTGCCAGCAGCGAGCCGGGGTCCTACAATGAGCAGTTCTTC. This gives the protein CASSEPGSYNEQFF.

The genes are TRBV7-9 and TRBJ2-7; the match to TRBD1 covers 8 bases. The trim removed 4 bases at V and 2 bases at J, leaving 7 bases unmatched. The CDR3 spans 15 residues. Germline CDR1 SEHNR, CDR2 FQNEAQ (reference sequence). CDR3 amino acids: CASSSDRGATYEQYV. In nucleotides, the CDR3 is TGTGCCAGCAGCTCTGACAGGGGCGCGACCTACGAGCAGTACGTC.

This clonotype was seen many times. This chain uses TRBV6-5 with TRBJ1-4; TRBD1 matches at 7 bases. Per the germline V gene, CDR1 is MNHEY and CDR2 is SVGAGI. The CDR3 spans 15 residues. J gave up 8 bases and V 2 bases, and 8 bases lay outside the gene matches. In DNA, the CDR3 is TGTGCCAGCAGTTACCGACAGGGAGGTCGGGAAAAACTGTTTTTT. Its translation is CASSYRQGGREKLFF.